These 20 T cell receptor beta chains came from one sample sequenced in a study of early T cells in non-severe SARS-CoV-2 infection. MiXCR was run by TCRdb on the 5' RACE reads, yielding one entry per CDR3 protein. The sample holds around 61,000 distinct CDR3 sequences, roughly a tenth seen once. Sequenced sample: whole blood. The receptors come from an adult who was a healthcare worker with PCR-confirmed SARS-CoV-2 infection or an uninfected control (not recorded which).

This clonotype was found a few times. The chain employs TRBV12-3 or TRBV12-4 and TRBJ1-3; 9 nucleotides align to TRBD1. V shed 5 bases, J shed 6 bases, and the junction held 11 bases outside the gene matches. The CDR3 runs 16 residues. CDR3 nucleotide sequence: TGTGCCAGCAGTCGCCCGGGACAGGGACCTGAAAACACCATATATTTT. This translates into CASSRPGQGPENTIYF.

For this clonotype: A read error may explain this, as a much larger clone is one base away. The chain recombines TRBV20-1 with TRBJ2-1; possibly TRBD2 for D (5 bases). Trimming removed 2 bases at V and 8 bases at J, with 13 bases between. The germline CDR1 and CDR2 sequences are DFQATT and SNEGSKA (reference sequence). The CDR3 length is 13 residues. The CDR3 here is CSARLATYDEQFF. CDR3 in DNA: TGCAGTGCTAGACTAGCTACATACGATGAGCAGTTCTTC.

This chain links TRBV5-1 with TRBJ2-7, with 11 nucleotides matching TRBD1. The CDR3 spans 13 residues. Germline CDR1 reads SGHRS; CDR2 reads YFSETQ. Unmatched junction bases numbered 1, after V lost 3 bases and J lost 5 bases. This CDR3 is CASSWGQGDEQYF. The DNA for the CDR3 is TGCGCCAGCAGCTGGGGACAGGGGGACGAGCAGTACTTC.

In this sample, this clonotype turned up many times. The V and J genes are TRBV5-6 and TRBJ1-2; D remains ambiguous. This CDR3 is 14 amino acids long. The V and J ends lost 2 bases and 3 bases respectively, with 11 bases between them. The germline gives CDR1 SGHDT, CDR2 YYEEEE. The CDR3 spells CASSFAGGDYGYTF. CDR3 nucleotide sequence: TGTGCCAGCAGCTTTGCTGGCGGTGACTATGGCTACACCTTC.

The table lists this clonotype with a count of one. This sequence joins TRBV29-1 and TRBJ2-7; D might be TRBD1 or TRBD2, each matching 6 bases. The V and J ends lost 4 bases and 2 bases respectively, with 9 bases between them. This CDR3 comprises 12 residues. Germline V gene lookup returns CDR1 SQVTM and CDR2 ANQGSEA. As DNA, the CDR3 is TGCAGCGTTGGCGGGACAACCTACGAGCAGTACTTC. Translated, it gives CSVGGTTYEQYF.

The CDR3: CASSLLRADHNEQFF. CDR3 nucleotide sequence: TGTGCCAGCAGCCTCCTCCGCGCTGACCACAATGAGCAGTTCTTC. V and J are TRBV7-8 and TRBJ2-1; D unresolved. Trimming pared 5 bases from V and 5 bases from J, leaving 16 bases between. The CDR3 runs to 15 residues. The germline gives CDR1 SGHVS, CDR2 FQNEAQ.

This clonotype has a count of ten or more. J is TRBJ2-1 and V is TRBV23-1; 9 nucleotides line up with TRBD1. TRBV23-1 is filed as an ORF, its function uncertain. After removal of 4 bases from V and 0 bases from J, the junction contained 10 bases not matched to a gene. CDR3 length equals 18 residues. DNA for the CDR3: TGCGCCAGCAGTCTGAAAAAAGGACAGGGGAGCTCCTACAATGAGCAGTTCTTC. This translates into CASSLKKGQGSSYNEQFF.

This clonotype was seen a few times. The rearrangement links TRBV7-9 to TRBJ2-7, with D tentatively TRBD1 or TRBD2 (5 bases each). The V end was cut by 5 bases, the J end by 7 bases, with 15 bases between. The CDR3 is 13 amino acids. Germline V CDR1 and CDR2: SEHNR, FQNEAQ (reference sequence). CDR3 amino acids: CASSPVGTGEQYF. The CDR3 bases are TGTGCCAGCAGCCCCGTGGGGACCGGGGAGCAGTACTTC. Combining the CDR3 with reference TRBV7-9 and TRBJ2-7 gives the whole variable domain DTGVSQNPRHKITKRGQNVTFRCDPISEHNRLYWYRQTLGQGPEFLTYFQNEAQLEKSRLLSDRFSAERPKGSFSTLEIQRTEQGDSAMYLCASSPVGTGEQYFGPGTRLTVT.

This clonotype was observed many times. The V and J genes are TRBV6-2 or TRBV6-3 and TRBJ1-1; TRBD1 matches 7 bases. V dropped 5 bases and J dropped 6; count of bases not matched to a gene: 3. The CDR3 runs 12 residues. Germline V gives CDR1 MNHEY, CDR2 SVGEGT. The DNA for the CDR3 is TGTGCCAGCAGTCTGACAGGGTCTGAAGCTTTCTTT. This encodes CASSLTGSEAFF.

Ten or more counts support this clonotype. For the CDR3, the DNA is TGTGCCAGCTCTCCTGATGCGGGGTCCAACTATGGCTACACCTTC. Translating gives CASSPDAGSNYGYTF. The chain employs TRBV18 and TRBJ1-2; D remains ambiguous. The CDR3 covers 15 residues. The V and J ends lost 6 bases and 2 bases respectively, with 16 bases between them. The V gene's germline CDR1 is KGHSH and CDR2 LQKENI. Full variable domain (missing parts from reference TRBV18 and TRBJ1-2): NAGVMQNPRHLVRRRGQEARLRCSPMKGHSHVYWYRQLPEEGLKFMVYLQKENIIDESGMPKERFSAEFPKEGPSILRIQQVVRGDSAAYFCASSPDAGSNYGYTFGSGTRLTVV.

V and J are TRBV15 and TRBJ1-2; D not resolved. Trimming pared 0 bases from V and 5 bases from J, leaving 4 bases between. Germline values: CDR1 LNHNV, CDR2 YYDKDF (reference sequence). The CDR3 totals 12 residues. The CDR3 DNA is TGTGCCACCAGCAGAGAAGGGTATGGCTACACCTTC. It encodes CATSREGYGYTF.

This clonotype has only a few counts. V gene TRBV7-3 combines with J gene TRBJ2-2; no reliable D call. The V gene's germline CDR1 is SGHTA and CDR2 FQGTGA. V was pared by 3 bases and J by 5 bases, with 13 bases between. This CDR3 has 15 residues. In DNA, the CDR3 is TGTGCCAGCAGCTTGAGCACCCCCGATACCGGGGAGCTGTTTTTT. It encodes CASSLSTPDTGELFF.

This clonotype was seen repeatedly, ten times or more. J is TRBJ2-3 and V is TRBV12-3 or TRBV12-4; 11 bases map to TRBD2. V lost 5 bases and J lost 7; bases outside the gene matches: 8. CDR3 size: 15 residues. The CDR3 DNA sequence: TGTGCCAGCAGTAAACTAGCGGGGGTCACTTATACGCAGTATTTT. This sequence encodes CASSKLAGVTYTQYF.

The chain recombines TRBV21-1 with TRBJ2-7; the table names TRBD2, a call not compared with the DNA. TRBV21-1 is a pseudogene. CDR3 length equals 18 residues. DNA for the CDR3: TGTGCCAGCAGCTCCATCGGATATAGCGACGCCAGGAATTACGAGCAGTACTTC. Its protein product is CASSSIGYSDARNYEQYF.

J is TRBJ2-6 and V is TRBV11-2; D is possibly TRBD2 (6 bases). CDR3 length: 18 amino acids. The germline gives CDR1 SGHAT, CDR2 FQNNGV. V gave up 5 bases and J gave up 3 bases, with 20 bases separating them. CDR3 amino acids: CASSPRGTSEDGANVLTF. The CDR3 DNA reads TGTGCCAGCAGCCCTCGGGGGACGTCGGAGGATGGGGCCAACGTCCTGACTTTC.

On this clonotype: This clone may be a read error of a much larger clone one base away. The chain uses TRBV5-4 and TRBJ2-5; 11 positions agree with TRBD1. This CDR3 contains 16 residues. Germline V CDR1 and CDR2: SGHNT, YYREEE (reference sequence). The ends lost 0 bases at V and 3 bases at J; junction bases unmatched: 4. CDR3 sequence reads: CASSLVPGQGEETQYF. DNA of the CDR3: TGTGCCAGCAGCTTGGTCCCGGGACAGGGGGAAGAGACCCAGTACTTC. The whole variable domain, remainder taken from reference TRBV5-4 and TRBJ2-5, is ETGVTQSPTHLIKTRGQQVTLRCSSQSGHNTVSWYQQALGQGPQFIFQYYREEENGRGNFPPRFSGLQFPNYSSELNVNALELDDSALYLCASSLVPGQGEETQYFGPGTRLLVL.

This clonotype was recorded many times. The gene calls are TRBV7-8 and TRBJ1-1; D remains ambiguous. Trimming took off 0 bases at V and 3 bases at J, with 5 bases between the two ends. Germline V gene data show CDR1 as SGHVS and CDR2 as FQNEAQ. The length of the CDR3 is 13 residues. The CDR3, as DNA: TGTGCCAGCAGCTTAGCCGGGGACACTGAAGCTTTCTTT. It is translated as CASSLAGDTEAFF.

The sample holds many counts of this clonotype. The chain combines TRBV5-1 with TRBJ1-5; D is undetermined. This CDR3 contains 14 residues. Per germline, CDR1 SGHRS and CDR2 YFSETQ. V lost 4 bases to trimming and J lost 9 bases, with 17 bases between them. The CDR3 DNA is TGCGCCAGCAGCCCTGGGATCTCGGCAGGGCCCCAGCATTTT. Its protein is CASSPGISAGPQHF.

CDR3 sequence reads: CASSPSRDRAGANVLTF. CDR3 in DNA: TGTGCCAGCAGCCCTTCCCGGGACAGGGCTGGGGCCAACGTCCTGACTTTC. The chain couples TRBV7-9 to TRBJ2-6, with 9 positions matching TRBD1. The V gene end was trimmed by 5 bases and the J gene end by 2 bases; junction bases not matched to a gene: 7. The CDR3 sequence is 17 residues long. CDR1 SEHNR and CDR2 FQNEAQ come from the germline V gene (reference sequence).

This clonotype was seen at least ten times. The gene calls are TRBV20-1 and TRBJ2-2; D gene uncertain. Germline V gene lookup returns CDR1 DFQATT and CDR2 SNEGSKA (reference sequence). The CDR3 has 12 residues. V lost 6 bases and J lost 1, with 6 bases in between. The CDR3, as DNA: TGCAGTGCCCGACAGAACACCGGGGAGCTGTTTTTT. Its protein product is CSARQNTGELFF.